This entry describes one TCR beta chain. Its antigen is currently not known. No qualities accompany the bases; no much larger clone lies one base away. These data come from a study of graft-versus-host responses after intestinal transplantation (dated by TCRdb to the early 2020s). Notes on the research overall: Multivisceral, liver-intestinal, or isolated intestinal transplants were received by the recipients. To identify alloreactive clones, pre-transplant mixed lymphocyte reaction products were sequenced and then compared with unstimulated pre-transplant donor and recipient T cells. The cohort enrolled approximately 24 intestinal transplant recipients, one of whom was a retransplant, and a few patients without pretransplant specimens were excluded. Graft-versus-host and host-versus-graft alloreactive T cell clones were tracked in the graft, circulation and bone marrow after intestinal transplantation using bulk TCR-beta CDR3 sequencing. Rather than being sequenced by the commercial service, samples from a few later patients were sequenced in-house on an Illumina MiSeq and processed with MiXCR. Donor T cell macrochimerism was defined as a peak of at least 4% donor T cells among recipient peripheral blood mononuclear cells. Every recipient was given anti-thymocyte globulin induction, then maintenance tacrolimus and steroids for 2 to 3 years. The full study reports these points: In the allografts of patients with donor T cell macrochimerism, GvH to HvG T cell clonal ratios were high. GvH clones were detected in recipient bone marrow, and some appeared earlier in ileal mucosa or blood, consistent with an intestinal mucosal origin. The conclusions were limited by the relatively low number and heterogeneity of the intestinal transplant patients. Early after transplant, peak levels of circulating GvH clones were associated with declines in HvG clones.

Sample time point, as interpreted from the label and publication: cells obtained before transplantation from donor or recipient. CD3+CD4+ and CD3+CD8+ populations were FACS-sorted from unstimulated pre-transplant donor and recipient cells taken from spleen or lymph nodes. V is clipped by 5 bases and J by 2 bases, and the sequence between their germline boundaries is 13 bases long. The CDR3 measures 14 amino acids from cysteine to phenylalanine. Of the read, only the CDR3 DNA is kept; its 42 bases are in frame from base 1. According to the germline V gene, CDR1 reads MGHRA and CDR2 reads YSYEKL. The library came from the immunoSEQ multiplex PCR assay. For most patients, genomic DNA was isolated using the Qiagen DNeasy Blood and Tissue Kit and was shipped frozen to Adaptive Biotechnologies for TCR sequencing. For most patients, genomic DNA was subjected to high-throughput TCR-beta CDR3 sequencing by Adaptive Biotechnologies. The published analysis was carried out like this. Adaptive's ImmunoSEQ software was the source of the TCR sequencing data for 18 patients, while a few other patients were processed with MiXCR and VDJtools. CD4 versus CD8 sorting errors were corrected by removing sequences found in both subsets at a frequency ratio below 5:1. Because the origin of CDR3 nucleotide sequences shared between donor and recipient could not be assigned, those sequences were removed. At least 2-fold expansion over unstimulated cells and a minimum CFSE-low frequency of 0.002% (template counts) or 0.001% (read counts) were required for clones to be classified as alloreactive. Mappable clones were those detected in sequenced pre-transplant spleen, lymph node, or MLR CFSE-low populations of the donor or recipient. The cumulative frequency of alloreactive clones was calculated as a percentage of all sequences, weighted by copy number. TCRdb took this table from immuneACCESS and kept in-frame rearrangements with V and J called. Such tables lack part of the clones; where checked against another copy, unresolved V genes explain under half of the gap, and the rest is unexplained. Clone size and V and J calls were adopted from that table, with D and trimming inferred from the DNA. Counted in this sample were some 130,000 clones; more than 90% of them appeared once. The leading ten clones occupy around 0.16% of the sample.

The chain employs TRBV4-1 and TRBJ2-7; the D gene cannot be resolved reliably. The receptor comes from a human donor who received an intestinal transplant. Sequenced material: unstimulated CD4+ T cells sorted from spleen or lymph node cells, taken before intestinal transplant. The DNA reads TGCGCCAGCAGCTCCCGGACGGAACCCTACGAGCAGTACTTC. The resulting protein is CASSSRTEPYEQYF.